Listed here are 13 T cell receptor beta chains from one sample, sequenced in a study of cytomegalovirus exposure and HLA in healthy donors. With 60 Vbeta and 13 Jbeta primers, the PCR was carried out. Profiled with immunoSEQ multiplex PCR; TCRdb holds only in-frame clones, not every one. The sample comprises roughly 130,000 clones, around three quarters of which are singletons, and about 1.8% rests with the top ten. Sequencing was done on a sample of PBMCs. Receptors were obtained from a woman in her forties or fifties in good health and CMV-seronegative.

The rearrangement uses TRBV4-1 and TRBJ1-1; 7 nucleotides align to TRBD1. The ends lost 0 bases at V and 5 bases at J; junction bases unmatched: 6. The CDR3 is 15 residues long. The germline V gene encodes CDR1 MGHRA and CDR2 YSYEKL. CDR3 loop: CASSQEGRGVTEAFF. The DNA of the CDR3 is TGCGCCAGCAGCCAAGAGGGCAGGGGGGTGACTGAAGCTTTCTTT.

The V gene is TRBV10-3, the J gene TRBJ1-5; the D is unclear. This CDR3 contains 12 residues. Germline values: CDR1 ENHRY, CDR2 SYGVKD. The germline V and J ends were trimmed by 5 bases and 4 bases, with 6 bases remaining between them. The CDR3 is CAISQDNQPQHF. The CDR3, as DNA: TGTGCCATCAGTCAGGATAATCAGCCCCAGCATTTT.

V usage is TRBV5-6 and J usage is TRBJ2-5, with TRBD2 matching over 8 bases. Germline V gene lookup returns CDR1 SGHDT and CDR2 YYEEEE. V lost 2 bases, J lost 5 bases, and 8 bases stayed unmatched. There are 15 residues in the CDR3. CDR3 bases: TGTGCCAGCAGCTTACCGGGACTAGGAGCTGAGACCCAGTACTTC. It codes for CASSLPGLGAETQYF.

The gene calls are TRBV12-5 and TRBJ2-5; D gene ambiguous. V lost 7 bases and J lost 1, with 7 bases in between. Germline values: CDR1 LGHNT, CDR2 FRNRAP. The CDR3 has 12 residues. The CDR3 sequence is CASAVAQETQYF. CDR3 sequence (DNA): TGTGCTAGTGCCGTGGCCCAAGAGACCCAGTACTTC.

The V gene is TRBV7-2, the J gene TRBJ2-3, with TRBD1 identical over 7 bases. V lost 0 bases, J lost 6 bases, and 3 bases stayed unmatched. In germline, CDR1 is SGHTA, CDR2 FQGNSA. The CDR3 consists of 14 residues. DNA for the CDR3: TGTGCCAGCAGCTTAGCGCAGACAGGGGATACGCAGTATTTT. It is translated as CASSLAQTGDTQYF.

The chain uses TRBV7-8 and TRBJ2-5, with TRBD2 matching over 7 bases. Germline V gene data show CDR1 as SGHVS and CDR2 as FQNEAQ. V trimming: 5 bases; J trimming: 3 bases; junction bases outside the gene matches: 6. CDR3 length: 14 amino acids. The CDR3 is CASSDGLGEETQYF. As DNA, the CDR3 is TGTGCCAGCAGCGACGGACTAGGGGAAGAGACCCAGTACTTC.

This clone was detected once. Lacking the conserved final phenylalanine or tryptophan, this CDR3 likely reflects a read error. The rearrangement links TRBV7-9 to TRBJ1-1, with D tentatively TRBD1 (5 bases). This CDR3 contains 15 residues. The V gene's germline CDR1 is SEHNR and CDR2 FQNEAQ (reference sequence). V lost 2 bases and J lost 0, with 10 bases in between. CDR3 protein: CASSLRQLMNTEAFL. CDR3 nucleotides: TGTGCCAGCAGCTTACGACAGTTGATGAACACTGAAGCTTTCCTT.

The chain links TRBV11-3 to TRBJ2-1; TRBD1 matches at 7 bases. The junction had 8 bases not matched to a gene; V was cut back by 7 bases and J by 2 bases. Germline V gene lookup returns CDR1 SGHNT and CDR2 YENEEA. The CDR3 totals 15 residues. CDR3 in DNA: TGTGCCAGCACAAAGACAGGGTCGGCCTACAATGAGCAGTTCTTC. Protein: CASTKTGSAYNEQFF.

This chain links TRBV28 with TRBJ1-1; TRBD1 agrees at 8 bases. The V gene end was trimmed by 8 bases and the J gene end by 1 base; junction bases not matched to a gene: 6. The CDR3 sequence is 14 residues long. The germline CDR1 and CDR2 sequences are MDHEN and SYDVKM. The CDR3 region is CASLTGAKNTEAFF. The DNA of the CDR3 is TGTGCCAGCCTGACAGGGGCTAAGAACACTGAAGCTTTCTTT.

This sequence joins TRBV7-2 and TRBJ1-2; D ambiguous. The CDR3 runs 17 residues. CDR1 SGHTA and CDR2 FQGNSA come from the germline V gene. V lost 2 bases, J lost 8 bases, and 24 bases lay in between. CDR3 residues: CASSLRGNIPSAGGYTF. CDR3 bases: TGTGCCAGCAGCTTACGTGGGAACATCCCTAGCGCGGGAGGCTACACCTTC.

This clone was seen a handful of times. The V and J genes are TRBV4-3 and TRBJ1-3, with D possibly TRBD1 on 5 matching bases. Germline CDR1 LGHNA, CDR2 YSLEER. Trimming took off 3 bases at V and 2 bases at J, with 17 bases between the two ends. The CDR3 has 17 amino acids. The CDR3: CASSQASRARTGNTIYF. In DNA, the CDR3 is TGCGCCAGCAGCCAGGCTTCCAGGGCCAGAACTGGAAACACCATATATTTT.

The chain carries TRBV11-3 and TRBJ2-5; TRBD1 might be the D (6 bases). The V gene lost 5 bases and the J gene lost 5 bases, with 21 bases spanning the gap. Germline V gene lookup returns CDR1 SGHNT and CDR2 YENEEA. The CDR3 consists of 16 residues. The CDR3 nucleotides are TGTGCCAGCAGCCCAGCCATGGACAGTATGGAGGAGACCCAGTACTTC. This encodes CASSPAMDSMEETQYF. The complete variable domain, with remaining parts taken from reference TRBV11-3 and TRBJ2-5, reads EAGVVQSPRYKIIEKKQPVAFWCNPISGHNTLYWYLQNLGQGPELLIRYENEEAVDDSQLPKDRFSAERLKGVDSTLKIQPAELGDSAVYLCASSPAMDSMEETQYFGPGTRLLVL.

The chain carries TRBV7-9 and TRBJ2-7, with 8 bases fitting TRBD1. Trimming removed 1 base from V and 2 bases from J; junction bases left unmatched: 4. Germline CDR1 SEHNR, CDR2 FQNEAQ (reference sequence). The length of the CDR3 is 15 residues. The CDR3 is CASSLGTGIAYEQYF. The CDR3 DNA reads TGTGCCAGCAGCTTAGGGACAGGGATAGCCTACGAGCAGTACTTC.